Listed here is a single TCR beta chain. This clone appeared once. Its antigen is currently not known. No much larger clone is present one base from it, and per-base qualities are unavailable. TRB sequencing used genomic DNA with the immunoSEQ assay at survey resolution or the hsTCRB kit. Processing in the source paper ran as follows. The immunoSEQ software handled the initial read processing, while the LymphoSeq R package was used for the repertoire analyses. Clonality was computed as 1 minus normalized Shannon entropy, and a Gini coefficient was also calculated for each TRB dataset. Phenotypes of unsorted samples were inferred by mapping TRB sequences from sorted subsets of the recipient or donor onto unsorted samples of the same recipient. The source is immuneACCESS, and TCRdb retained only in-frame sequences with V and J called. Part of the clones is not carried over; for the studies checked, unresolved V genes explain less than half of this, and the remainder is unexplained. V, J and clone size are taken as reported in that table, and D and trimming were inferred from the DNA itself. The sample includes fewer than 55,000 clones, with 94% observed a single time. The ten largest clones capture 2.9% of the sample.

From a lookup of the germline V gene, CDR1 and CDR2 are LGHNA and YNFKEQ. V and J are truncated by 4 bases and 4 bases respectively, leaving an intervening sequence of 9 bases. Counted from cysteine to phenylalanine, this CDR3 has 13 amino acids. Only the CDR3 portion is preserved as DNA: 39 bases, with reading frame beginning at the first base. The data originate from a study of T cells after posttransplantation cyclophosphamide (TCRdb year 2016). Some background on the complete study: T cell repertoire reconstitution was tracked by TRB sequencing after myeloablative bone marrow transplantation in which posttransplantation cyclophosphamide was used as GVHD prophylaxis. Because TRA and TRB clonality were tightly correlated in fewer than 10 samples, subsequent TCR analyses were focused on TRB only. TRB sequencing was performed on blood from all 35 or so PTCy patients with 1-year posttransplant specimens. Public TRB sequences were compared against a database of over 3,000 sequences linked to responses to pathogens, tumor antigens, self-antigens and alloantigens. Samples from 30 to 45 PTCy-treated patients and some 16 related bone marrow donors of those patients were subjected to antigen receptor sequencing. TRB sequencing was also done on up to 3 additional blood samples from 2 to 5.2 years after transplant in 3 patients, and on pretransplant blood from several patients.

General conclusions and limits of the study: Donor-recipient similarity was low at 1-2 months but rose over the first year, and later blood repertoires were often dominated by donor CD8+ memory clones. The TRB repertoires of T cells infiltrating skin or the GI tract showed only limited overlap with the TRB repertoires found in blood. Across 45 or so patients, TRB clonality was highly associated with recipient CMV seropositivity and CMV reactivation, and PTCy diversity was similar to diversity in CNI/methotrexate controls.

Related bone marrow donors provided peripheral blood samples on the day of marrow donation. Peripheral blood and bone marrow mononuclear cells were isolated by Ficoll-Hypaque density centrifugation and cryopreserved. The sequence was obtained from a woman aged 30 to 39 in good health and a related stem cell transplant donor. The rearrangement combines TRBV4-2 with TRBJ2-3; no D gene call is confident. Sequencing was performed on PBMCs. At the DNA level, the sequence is TGTGCCAGCAGCCCCCCAAGAGCAGATACGCAGTATTTT. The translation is CASSPPRADTQYF.